Presented here are 6 T cell receptor beta chains from one specimen sequenced in a study of control samples from healthy donors and cancer patients. Method: immunoSEQ multiplex PCR; TCRdb's copy keeps in-frame clones and lacks some. The table has about 120,000 clones, 75% to 90% seen once. The source material was PBMCs. These receptors were obtained from a woman aged 45-60 years with colorectal cancer.

This chain links TRBV29-1 with TRBJ1-4; D perhaps matches TRBD1 (5 bases). The germline CDR1 and CDR2 sequences are SQVTM and ANQGSEA. V was pared by 3 bases and J by 1 base, with 6 bases between. This CDR3 is built from 13 residues. In DNA, the CDR3 is TGCAGCGTTGAGGGGGTAACTAATGAAAAACTGTTTTTT. This encodes CSVEGVTNEKLFF.

This clone was seen more than once but under ten times. This rearrangement joins TRBV19 to TRBJ2-6, with a possible D match to TRBD1 (6 bases). The V gene's germline CDR1 is LNHDA and CDR2 SQIVND (reference sequence). There are 15 residues in the CDR3. V lost 4 bases, J lost 4 bases, and 11 bases lay in between. CDR3 coding DNA: TGTGCCAGTAGTACCAGGGGTAACGGGGCCAACGTCCTGACTTTC. This gives the protein CASSTRGNGANVLTF. Looking up the rest from reference TRBV19 and TRBJ2-6 gives the full variable domain: DGGITQSPKYLFRKEGQNVTLSCEQNLNHDAMYWYRQDPGQGLRLIYYSQIVNDFQKGDIAEGYSVSREKKESFPLTVTSAQKNPTAFYLCASSTRGNGANVLTFGAGSRLTVL.

V gene TRBV9 combines with J gene TRBJ1-1, with 8 positions matching TRBD1. This CDR3 has 13 amino acids. Germline V gene data show CDR1 as SGDLS and CDR2 as YYNGEE. Trimming at V came to 7 bases and at J to 0 bases, leaving 2 bases not matched to a gene. The CDR3 here is CASQQGVNTEAFF. The CDR3 DNA is TGTGCCAGCCAACAGGGGGTGAACACTGAAGCTTTCTTT.

The chain uses TRBV6-8 and TRBJ1-1; the match to TRBD1 covers 9 bases. The V and J ends lost 6 bases and 6 bases, in that order; junction bases with no gene match: 8. Germline V gives CDR1 MNHGY, CDR2 SAAAGT. The CDR3 extends over 14 amino acids. The CDR3 sequence: CASSTGQGFPEAFF. CDR3 DNA sequence: TGTGCCAGCAGCACGGGACAGGGTTTTCCTGAAGCTTTCTTT.

The chain has TRBV27 and TRBJ2-3; 9 bases fit TRBD2. The CDR3 loop spans 18 amino acids. Germline V lookup: CDR1 MNHEY, CDR2 SMNVEV (reference sequence). Trimming at V came to 5 bases and at J to 4 bases, leaving 16 bases not matched to a gene. CDR3 DNA: TGTGCCAGCAGTCCCTTTGGATTTTCTAGCGGGATTGCAGATACGCAGTATTTT. It codes for CASSPFGFSSGIADTQYF.

The chain carries TRBV5-1 and TRBJ1-1; 8 bases are a match to TRBD1. CDR3 length equals 14 residues. From germline, CDR1 is SGHRS and CDR2 YFSETQ. After removal of 4 bases from V and 6 bases from J, the junction contained 8 bases not matched to a gene. The CDR3 is CASSPIQGEAEAFF. CDR3 DNA: TGCGCCAGCAGCCCAATACAGGGGGAAGCTGAAGCTTTCTTT.